Listed here are 25 T cell receptor beta chains from one sample, sequenced in a study of T cell repertoires in cytomegalovirus infection. Their recognized antigens are unknown. TCRdb reprocessed the reads with MiXCR, giving one entry per CDR3 protein. The sample shows 570,000 or so distinct CDR3 sequences, just under 40% of them seen only once. This specimen consisted of cultured PBMCs, obtained from culture after CMV antigen stimulation. The receptors derive from a human donor in good health (CMV status not recorded). Some clones in this sample may be carry-over from other donors' samples.

The chain uses TRBV10-3 and TRBJ2-5; 8 bases map to TRBD2. V was pared by 6 bases and J by 0 bases, with 3 bases of the junction left unmatched. This CDR3 spans 14 amino acids. Germline CDR1 ENHRY, CDR2 SYGVKD. CDR3: CAIRAGGDQETQYF. CDR3 nucleotides: TGTGCCATCAGGGCGGGGGGAGACCAAGAGACCCAGTACTTC.

The chain recombines TRBV20-1 with TRBJ1-1, with 7 bases lining up with TRBD1. The germline V gene encodes CDR1 DFQATT and CDR2 SNEGSKA (reference sequence). With V trimmed by 1 base and J by 5 bases, 10 bases remained unmatched. The CDR3 runs 15 residues. CDR3 coding DNA: TGCAGTGCTAGAGTCACCTCAGGGGGGTTTACTGAAGCTTTCTTT. Protein product: CSARVTSGGFTEAFF.

A few counts support this clonotype. The J gene is TRBJ2-5, the V gene TRBV18, with 7 bases that match TRBD1. The junction had 2 bases not matched to a gene; V was cut back by 1 base and J by 0 bases. CDR1 KGHSH and CDR2 LQKENI come from the germline V gene. The CDR3 is 15 residues long. The CDR3 here is CASSPRQGNQETQYF. DNA of the CDR3: TGTGCCAGCTCACCACGACAGGGAAACCAAGAGACCCAGTACTTC.

Comments on this clonotype: Its ends do not fully match the called genes, so a read error is possible. The genes are TRBV4-1 and TRBJ2-3, with a possible D match to TRBD2 (7 bases). This CDR3 has 15 amino acids. Germline V gene lookup returns CDR1 MGHRA and CDR2 YSYEKL. CDR3 sequence: CASRLRGGRADTQYF. The CDR3 DNA sequence: TGTGCCAGCAGGCTGCGAGGGGGGAGGGCAGATACGCAGTATTTT.

The CDR3 DNA sequence: TGTGCCATCCAACGAGACGGGGAAGGCTACACCTTC. Its protein is CAIQRDGEGYTF. This rearrangement joins TRBV10-3 to TRBJ1-2; no clear D gene. In germline, CDR1 is ENHRY, CDR2 SYGVKD. This CDR3 comprises 12 residues. Trimming shortened V by 8 bases and J by 8 bases, and 15 bases separated the two germline ends.

The chain links TRBV19 to TRBJ2-7; 12 bases agree with TRBD2. CDR1 and CDR2 from the germline V gene are LNHDA and SQIVND (reference sequence). This CDR3 has 15 amino acids. Trimming cost V 5 bases and J 0 bases; bases outside gene matches: 2. The CDR3, as DNA: TGTGCCAGTAGTGTGACTAGCGGGGGCTCCTACGAGCAGTACTTC. Its protein is CASSVTSGGSYEQYF.

The genes are TRBV7-2 and TRBJ1-3; 7 nucleotides match TRBD1. Germline CDR1 reads SGHTA; CDR2 reads FQGNSA. There are 14 residues in the CDR3. With V trimmed by 2 bases and J by 7 bases, 5 bases remained unmatched. CDR3 bases: TGTGCCAGCAGCTTATATAAGGGGGCCAACACCATATATTTT. This translates into CASSLYKGANTIYF.

V is TRBV6-2 or TRBV6-3 and J is TRBJ2-2; no definite D call. Germline CDR1 is MNHEY and CDR2 is SVGEGT. The V end lost 2 bases, the J end lost 2 bases, and 6 bases lay between the germline ends. The CDR3 has 14 residues. CDR3 sequence: CASSYTLNTGELFF. For the CDR3, the DNA is TGTGCCAGCAGTTACACTCTTAACACCGGGGAGCTGTTTTTT.

V is TRBV28 and J is TRBJ2-3; no clear D. The germline V gene encodes CDR1 MDHEN and CDR2 SYDVKM. V was shortened by 11 bases and J by 2 bases, with 17 bases between the two germline ends. This CDR3 is 14 amino acids long. CDR3 sequence: CAAQLAASTDTQYF. CDR3 coding DNA: TGTGCCGCACAATTGGCGGCCTCCACAGATACGCAGTATTTT. Looking up the rest from reference TRBV28 and TRBJ2-3 gives the full variable domain: DVKVTQSSRYLVKRTGEKVFLECVQDMDHENMFWYRQDPGLGLRLIYFSYDVKMKEKGDIPEGYSVSREKKERFSLILESASTNQTSMYLCAAQLAASTDTQYFGPGTRLTVL.

The rearrangement uses TRBV20-1 and TRBJ2-7, with 9 bases identical to TRBD2. CDR1 DFQATT and CDR2 SNEGSKA come from the germline V gene (reference sequence). The CDR3 extends over 12 amino acids. V lost 6 bases and J lost 3; bases outside the gene matches: 3. In nucleotides, the CDR3 is TGCAGTGCCCAGACTAGCGGCTACGAGCAGTACTTC. Its protein product is CSAQTSGYEQYF.

This clonotype was seen many times. The rearrangement links TRBV7-6 to TRBJ1-4; a weak D match, TRBD1 (6 bases). The CDR3 covers 15 residues. The germline V gene has CDR1 SGHVS and CDR2 FNYEAQ. Deletions cut 1 base from V and 4 bases from J, with 10 bases between. CDR3 sequence reads: CASSLGGQFNEKLFF. Here the CDR3 DNA reads TGTGCCAGCAGCTTAGGTGGACAGTTTAATGAAAAACTGTTTTTT.

The chain combines TRBV6-1 with TRBJ1-2, with TRBD1 matching over 7 bases. V lost 4 bases, J lost 4 bases, and 12 bases stayed unmatched. The CDR3 has 16 residues. Germline V gene lookup returns CDR1 MNHNS and CDR2 SASEGT. CDR3 nucleotides: TGTGCCAGCAGTGCCAGGGGGAGGGCCTTCAGCTATGGCTACACCTTC. Protein: CASSARGRAFSYGYTF.

This clonotype showed up just once. J is TRBJ2-5 and V is TRBV20-1; either TRBD1 or TRBD2 may supply D (5 bases each). Germline CDR1 is DFQATT and CDR2 is SNEGSKA (reference sequence). The CDR3 is 12 residues long. Between the trimmed V and J ends, which lost 5 bases and 7 bases, there was a span of 14 bases. In nucleotides, the CDR3 is TGCAGTGCTCCGGGACCCGGGGTGACCCAGTACTTC. As protein: CSAPGPGVTQYF.

The V and J genes are TRBV6-2 or TRBV6-3 and TRBJ2-2; 11 bases line up with TRBD2. From germline, CDR1 is MNHEY and CDR2 SVGEGT. V lost 5 bases, J lost 0 bases, and 8 bases stayed unmatched. This CDR3 has 18 amino acids. This CDR3 reads CASSGGLAETPNTGELFF. CDR3 bases: TGTGCCAGCAGTGGGGGACTAGCGGAGACTCCGAACACCGGGGAGCTGTTTTTT.

The rearrangement joins TRBV20-1 to TRBJ2-3; D gene uncertain. In germline, CDR1 is DFQATT, CDR2 SNEGSKA (reference sequence). V was pared by 3 bases and J by 6 bases, with 7 bases between. This CDR3 is built from 11 residues. The CDR3: CSARMWDTQYF. Here the CDR3 DNA reads TGCAGTGCTAGGATGTGGGATACGCAGTATTTT.

The chain recombines TRBV6-7 with TRBJ2-2, with 7 bases aligning to TRBD1. TRBV6-7 is sorted into the ORF group, with uncertain function. V lost 2 bases to trimming and J lost 5 bases; unmatched junction nucleotides: 5. CDR3 length: 15 amino acids. The CDR3 region has the DNA TGTGCCAGCAGTTACCTCCAACAGGGGACCGGGGAGCTGTTTTTT. This gives the protein CASSYLQQGTGELFF.

V gene TRBV6-2 or TRBV6-3 combines with J gene TRBJ2-5; TRBD2 agrees at 9 bases. After removal of 6 bases from V and 2 bases from J, the junction contained 4 bases not matched to a gene. Per the germline V gene, CDR1 is MNHEY and CDR2 is SVGEGT. The CDR3 loop spans 14 amino acids. The CDR3 sequence is CASRPSGGQETQYF. For the CDR3, the DNA is TGTGCCAGCAGACCCAGCGGGGGGCAAGAGACCCAGTACTTC.

This clonotype was detected a few times. J is TRBJ2-1 and V is TRBV7-2; D is unclear. The CDR3 extends over 14 amino acids. CDR1 SGHTA and CDR2 FQGNSA come from the germline V gene. Trimming took 1 base from V and 10 from J, leaving 14 bases between them. The DNA for the CDR3 is TGTGCCAGCAGCTTAGAGCTGCTCCAACCGGAGCAGTTCTTC. Translation: CASSLELLQPEQFF.

This chain uses TRBV27 with TRBJ2-5; 7 nucleotides line up with TRBD2. This CDR3 has 14 amino acids. V lost 6 bases to trimming and J lost 5 bases; unmatched junction nucleotides: 9. Germline-derived CDR1 and CDR2 are MNHEY and SMNVEV (reference sequence). CDR3 region: CASSPLGGIETQYF. The CDR3 nucleotides are TGTGCCAGCAGCCCTTTGGGGGGGATCGAGACCCAGTACTTC.

The chain carries TRBV29-1 and TRBJ2-1, with 9 positions matching TRBD1. Germline values: CDR1 SQVTM, CDR2 ANQGSEA. The CDR3 length is 14 residues. V lost 1 base, J lost 6 bases, and 4 bases stayed unmatched. The CDR3 DNA reads as TGCAGCGTTGAAGCGGGACAGGGTACCAATGAGCAGTTCTTC. Amino acid sequence: CSVEAGQGTNEQFF.

This clonotype appeared once. V usage is TRBV7-6 and J usage is TRBJ2-5, with TRBD1 identical over 7 bases. The V and J ends lost 4 bases and 9 bases, in that order; junction bases with no gene match: 11. This CDR3 is built from 14 residues. The V gene's germline CDR1 is SGHVS and CDR2 FNYEAQ. The CDR3 protein is CASSYPDRWMAQYF. The DNA for the CDR3 is TGTGCCAGCAGCTACCCGGACAGGTGGATGGCCCAGTACTTC.

In this sample, this clonotype turned up a few times. This chain connects TRBV7-2 to TRBJ2-5; D remains ambiguous. V gave up 5 bases and J gave up 8 bases, with 18 bases separating them. The CDR3 contains 14 residues. Germline V CDR1 and CDR2: SGHTA, FQGNSA. This chain's CDR3 is CASSQPGGSGTQYF. Written as DNA, the CDR3 is TGTGCCAGCAGCCAACCCGGTGGGTCCGGTACCCAGTACTTC.

V is TRBV20-1 and J is TRBJ1-1, with 8 positions matching TRBD1. The CDR3 length is 14 residues. CDR1 and CDR2 from the germline V gene are DFQATT and SNEGSKA (reference sequence). J gave up 0 bases and V 6 bases, and 6 bases lay outside the gene matches. CDR3 residues: CSARGDRMNTEAFF. The CDR3 DNA sequence: TGCAGTGCCCGTGGGGACAGGATGAACACTGAAGCTTTCTTT.

The rearrangement joins TRBV7-2 to TRBJ1-2; D is perhaps TRBD1 (6 bases). Germline V CDR1 and CDR2: SGHTA, FQGNSA. CDR3 size: 13 residues. V shed 0 bases and J shed 8 bases, with 10 bases lying between them. CDR3 protein: CASSLAFRGGYTF. For the CDR3, the DNA is TGTGCCAGCAGCTTAGCGTTCAGGGGCGGCTACACCTTC.

This clonotype has just one count. This chain links TRBV6-8 with TRBJ2-5; D call uncertain. V was trimmed by 5 bases and J by 1 base, leaving 14 bases between them. CDR3 size: 15 residues. Germline loops: CDR1 MNHGY, CDR2 SAAAGT. The CDR3 loop is CASSALTSGQETQYF. The CDR3 coding sequence is TGTGCCAGCAGTGCCCTAACGTCGGGCCAAGAGACCCAGTACTTC.